A selection of T cell receptor beta chains follows, all from one sample in a study of CDR3 diversity in severe acne. TCRdb reanalysed the PCR reads using MiXCR and keeps one entry per CDR3 protein. The sample lists 100,000 or so distinct CDR3 sequences, roughly half occurring once. Sequencing was done on a sample of blood. These receptors all stem from a male donor with acne. Both conserved end residues are part of each CDR3. The order of the fields is J gene, V gene, D gene, clone size, CDR3 length, CDR3 protein, CDR3 DNA. A D gene is named only where the DNA matches it firmly. Not every row has a clone size; where given, it reads once, few, many or a size class.

J gene: TRBJ2-7
V gene: TRBV7-2
D gene: -
clone size: few
CDR3 length: 12
CDR3 protein: CASSLVVTGLTF
CDR3 DNA: TGTGCCAGCAGCTTAGTTGTGACAGGACTAACCTTC

J gene: TRBJ1-5
V gene: TRBV28
D gene: -
clone size: -
CDR3 length: 16
CDR3 protein: CASSLPSGKGNQPQHF
CDR3 DNA: TGTGCCAGCAGTTTACCTTCAGGAAAAGGCAATCAGCCCCAGCATTTT

J gene: TRBJ1-4
V gene: TRBV9
D gene: TRBD1
clone size: -
CDR3 length: 15
CDR3 protein: CASSGIDRGREKLFF
CDR3 DNA: TGTGCCAGCAGCGGAATAGACAGGGGGCGAGAAAAACTGTTTTTT

J gene: TRBJ2-5
V gene: TRBV10-3
D gene: -
clone size: -
CDR3 length: 11
CDR3 protein: CAIGDGETQYF
CDR3 DNA: TGTGCCATCGGGGATGGGGAGACCCAGTACTTC

J gene: TRBJ2-7
V gene: TRBV6-1
D gene: -
clone size: many
CDR3 length: 13
CDR3 protein: CASNFNLDSPQYF
CDR3 DNA: TGTGCCAGCAATTTTAACCTTGACAGTCCGCAGTACTTC

J gene: TRBJ1-2
V gene: TRBV6-5
D gene: -
clone size: once
CDR3 length: 13
CDR3 protein: CASSYRAGYGYTF
CDR3 DNA: TGTGCCAGCAGTTATCGAGCCGGCTATGGCTACACCTTC

J gene: TRBJ2-6
V gene: TRBV19
D gene: -
clone size: medium-sized
CDR3 length: 13
CDR3 protein: CASSTPGANVLTF
CDR3 DNA: TGTGCCAGTAGCACCCCTGGGGCCAACGTCCTGACTTTC

J gene: TRBJ2-3
V gene: TRBV6-5
D gene: TRBD1
clone size: -
CDR3 length: 16
CDR3 protein: CASSRPGQGTTDTQYF
CDR3 DNA: TGTGCCAGCAGTCGTCCGGGACAGGGGACCACAGATACGCAGTATTTT

J gene: TRBJ2-3
V gene: TRBV9
D gene: -
clone size: many
CDR3 length: 14
CDR3 protein: CASSGSRGGDTQYF
CDR3 DNA: TGTGCCAGCAGCGGTTCGAGGGGCGGGGATACGCAGTATTTT

J gene: TRBJ2-2
V gene: TRBV9
D gene: -
clone size: few
CDR3 length: 15
CDR3 protein: CASSVGSRNTGELFF
CDR3 DNA: TGTGCCAGCAGCGTCGGGAGTCGGAACACCGGGGAGCTGTTTTTT

J gene: TRBJ2-7
V gene: TRBV18
D gene: TRBD2
clone size: many
CDR3 length: 15
CDR3 protein: CASSPFPSGNYEQYF
CDR3 DNA: TGTGCCAGCTCACCATTCCCTAGCGGCAACTACGAGCAGTACTTC

J gene: TRBJ2-2
V gene: TRBV12-3/TRBV12-4
D gene: -
clone size: -
CDR3 length: 16
CDR3 protein: CASSFWERTNTGELFF
CDR3 DNA: TGTGCCAGCAGTTTCTGGGAGCGTACGAACACCGGGGAGCTGTTTTTT

J gene: TRBJ1-2
V gene: TRBV2
D gene: TRBD1
clone size: -
CDR3 length: 12
CDR3 protein: CASKGTAYGYTF
CDR3 DNA: TGTGCCAGCAAGGGGACAGCGTATGGCTACACCTTC

J gene: TRBJ1-2
V gene: TRBV19
D gene: TRBD1
clone size: -
CDR3 length: 17
CDR3 protein: CASSVDRARQANYGYTF
CDR3 DNA: TGTGCCAGTAGTGTCGACAGGGCGCGGCAAGCTAACTATGGCTACACCTTC

J gene: TRBJ1-1
V gene: TRBV7-9
D gene: -
clone size: -
CDR3 length: 13
CDR3 protein: CASRPGRGPEAFF
CDR3 DNA: TGTGCCAGCAGACCAGGGCGGGGGCCTGAAGCTTTCTTT

J gene: TRBJ2-7
V gene: TRBV9
D gene: -
clone size: -
CDR3 length: 16
CDR3 protein: CASSVGPGHSSYEQYF
CDR3 DNA: TGTGCCAGCAGCGTAGGCCCAGGGCACAGCTCCTACGAGCAGTACTTC

J gene: TRBJ1-2
V gene: TRBV9
D gene: -
clone size: -
CDR3 length: 13
CDR3 protein: CASSPGRIYGYTF
CDR3 DNA: TGTGCCAGCAGCCCCGGACGGATCTATGGCTACACCTTC

J gene: TRBJ2-3
V gene: TRBV19
D gene: -
clone size: few
CDR3 length: 12
CDR3 protein: CASSLLSDTQYF
CDR3 DNA: TGTGCCAGTAGTCTTCTTTCAGATACGCAGTATTTT

J gene: TRBJ2-7
V gene: TRBV5-1
D gene: -
clone size: many
CDR3 length: 14
CDR3 protein: CASSLAPGAYEQYF
CDR3 DNA: TGCGCCAGCAGCTTGGCCCCAGGGGCCTACGAGCAGTACTTC

J gene: TRBJ1-6
V gene: TRBV20-1
D gene: -
clone size: -
CDR3 length: 15
CDR3 protein: CSARREAGGNSPLHF
CDR3 DNA: TGCAGTGCTAGACGAGAGGCGGGGGGGAATTCACCCCTCCACTTT